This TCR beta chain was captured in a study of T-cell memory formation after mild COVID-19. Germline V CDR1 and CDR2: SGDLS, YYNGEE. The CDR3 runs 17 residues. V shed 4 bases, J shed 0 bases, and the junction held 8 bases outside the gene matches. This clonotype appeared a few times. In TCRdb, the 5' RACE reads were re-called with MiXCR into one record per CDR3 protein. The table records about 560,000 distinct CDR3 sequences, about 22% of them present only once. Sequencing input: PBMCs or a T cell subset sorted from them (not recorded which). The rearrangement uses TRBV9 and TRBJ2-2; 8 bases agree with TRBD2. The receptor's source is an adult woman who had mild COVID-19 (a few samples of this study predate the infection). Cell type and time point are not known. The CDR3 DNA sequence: TGTGCCAGCAGCCCCCAAGCGGGGGATCCGAACACCGGGGAGCTGTTTTTT. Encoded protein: CASSPQAGDPNTGELFF.